This TCR beta chain was documented in a study of blood T cell repertoires in COVID-19. At the level of the study: COVID-19 samples from acute and convalescent phases originated in the United States, Italy and Spain. The cDNA or gDNA used as material had been derived from T cells, B-cell-depleted T cells, or PBMCs.

CDR1 SGHRS and CDR2 YFSETQ come from the germline V gene. V gave up 2 bases and J gave up 4 bases, with 7 bases separating them. The CDR3 runs 13 residues. Authors' processing steps: Reference gene primer amplification in the assay estimated nucleated cell counts. Measured with immunoSEQ multiplex PCR; TCRdb has only the in-frame clones, and not every one. Clone size and V and J calls were adopted from that table, with D and trimming inferred from the DNA. The sample consists of approximately 120,000 clones, less than 85% of them appearing once. This clone was detected a few times. The chain recombines TRBV5-1 with TRBJ2-1, with D hard to call. Sequencing was carried out using peripheral blood. The source of this sequence is a human donor in a cohort sampled during active or convalescent COVID-19. The CDR3 loop reads CASSFDIYNEQFF. The CDR3 bases are TGCGCCAGCAGCTTTGACATTTACAATGAGCAGTTCTTC.